Here is one TCR beta chain with its context. Its antigen is not identified. This sample was taken from a study of cytomegalovirus exposure and HLA in healthy donors. Study details: Approximately 180 million T cells yielded about 120 million unique TCR beta sequences, as an earlier analysis found. Whole-study findings and limits: The authors listed 164 TCR beta chains as cytomegalovirus-associated.

The study ran its PCR with 60 Vbeta and 13 Jbeta primers. Using immunoSEQ multiplex PCR, the repertoire was profiled, and TCRdb retains in-frame clones only, with some absent. The repertoire holds approximately 100,000 clones, with about 80% as singletons. V was cut by 0 bases and J by 4 bases, with 13 bases left in between. The germline V gene encodes CDR1 SGHDT and CDR2 YYEEEE. The CDR3 loop spans 15 amino acids. The donors (healthy individuals) were bone marrow donors. Input material: PBMCs. The rearrangement uses TRBV5-6 and TRBJ1-2; D remains unclear. The receptor was isolated from a man aged 40-49 years in good health and CMV-seronegative. The CDR3 region has the DNA TGTGCCAGCAGCTTGGAGGCAGCGGGAAGCTATGGCTACACCTTC. Protein product: CASSLEAAGSYGYTF.